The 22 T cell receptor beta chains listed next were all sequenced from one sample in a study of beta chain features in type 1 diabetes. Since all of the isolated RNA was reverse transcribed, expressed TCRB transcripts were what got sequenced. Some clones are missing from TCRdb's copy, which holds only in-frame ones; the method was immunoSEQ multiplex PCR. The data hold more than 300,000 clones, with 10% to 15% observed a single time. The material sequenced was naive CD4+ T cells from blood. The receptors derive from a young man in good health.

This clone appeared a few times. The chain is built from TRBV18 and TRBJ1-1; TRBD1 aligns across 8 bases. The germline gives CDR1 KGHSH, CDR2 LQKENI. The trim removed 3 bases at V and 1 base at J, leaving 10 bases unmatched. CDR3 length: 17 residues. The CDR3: CASSPPQGASWNTEAFF. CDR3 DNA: TGTGCCAGCTCACCCCCGCAGGGGGCAAGTTGGAACACTGAAGCTTTCTTT.

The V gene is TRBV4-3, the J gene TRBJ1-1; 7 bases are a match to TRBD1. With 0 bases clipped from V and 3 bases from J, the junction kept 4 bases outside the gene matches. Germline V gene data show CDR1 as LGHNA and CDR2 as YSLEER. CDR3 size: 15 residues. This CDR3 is CASSQEFDRDTEAFF. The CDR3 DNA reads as TGCGCCAGCAGCCAAGAATTCGACAGGGACACTGAAGCTTTCTTT.

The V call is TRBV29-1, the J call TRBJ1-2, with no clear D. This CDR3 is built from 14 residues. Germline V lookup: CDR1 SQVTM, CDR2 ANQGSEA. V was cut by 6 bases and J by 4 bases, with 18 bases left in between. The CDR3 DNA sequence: TGCAGCGTCAACGTCGGTTGGTTACCCTATGGCTACACCTTC. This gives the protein CSVNVGWLPYGYTF. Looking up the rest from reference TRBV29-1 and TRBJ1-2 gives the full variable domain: SAVISQKPSRDICQRGTSLTIQCQVDSQVTMMFWYRQQPGQSLTLIATANQGSEATYESGFVIDKFPISRPNLTFSTLTVSNMSPEDSSIYLCSVNVGWLPYGYTFGSGTRLTVV.

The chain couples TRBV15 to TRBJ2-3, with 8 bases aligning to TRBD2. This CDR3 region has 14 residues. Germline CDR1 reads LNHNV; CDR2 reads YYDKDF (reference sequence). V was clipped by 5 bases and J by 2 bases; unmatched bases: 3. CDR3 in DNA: TGTGCCACCAGCCTAGCGGGCCCCACAGATACGCAGTATTTT. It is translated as CATSLAGPTDTQYF.

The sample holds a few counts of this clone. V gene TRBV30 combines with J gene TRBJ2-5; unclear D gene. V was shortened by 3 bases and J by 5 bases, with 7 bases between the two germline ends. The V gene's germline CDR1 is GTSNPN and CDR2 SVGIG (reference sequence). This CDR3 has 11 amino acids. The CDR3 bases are TGTGCCTGGAGCGCTATGGAGACCCAGTACTTC. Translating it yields CAWSAMETQYF.

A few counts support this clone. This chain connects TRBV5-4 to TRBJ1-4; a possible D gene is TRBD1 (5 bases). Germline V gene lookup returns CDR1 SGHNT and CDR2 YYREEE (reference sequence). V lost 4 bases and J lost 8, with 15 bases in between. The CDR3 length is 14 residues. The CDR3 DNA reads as TGTGCCAGCAGCACCGGGACGCGGGAGGAAAAACTGTTTTTT. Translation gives CASSTGTREEKLFF.

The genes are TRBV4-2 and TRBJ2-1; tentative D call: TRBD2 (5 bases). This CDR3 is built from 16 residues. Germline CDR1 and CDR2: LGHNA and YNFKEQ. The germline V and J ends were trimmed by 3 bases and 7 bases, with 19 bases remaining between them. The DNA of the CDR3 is TGTGCCAGCAGCCACCCTGGAGGCGACGTTGGAAATGAGCAGTTCTTC. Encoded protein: CASSHPGGDVGNEQFF.

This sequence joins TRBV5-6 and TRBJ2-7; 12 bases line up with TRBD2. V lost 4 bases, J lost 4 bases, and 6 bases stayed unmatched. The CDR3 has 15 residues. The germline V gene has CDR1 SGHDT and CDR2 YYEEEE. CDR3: CASSLTSGGPYEQYF. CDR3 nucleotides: TGTGCCAGCAGCCTAACTAGCGGGGGGCCATACGAGCAGTACTTC.

The CDR3 DNA reads as TGTGCCAGCAGCTTGGGACTGATTAATCCGGAGACCCAGTACTTC. Translation: CASSLGLINPETQYF. The chain carries TRBV5-6 and TRBJ2-5; D ambiguous. Deletions cut 0 bases from V and 5 bases from J, with 14 bases between. The CDR3 covers 15 residues. The V gene's germline CDR1 is SGHDT and CDR2 YYEEEE.

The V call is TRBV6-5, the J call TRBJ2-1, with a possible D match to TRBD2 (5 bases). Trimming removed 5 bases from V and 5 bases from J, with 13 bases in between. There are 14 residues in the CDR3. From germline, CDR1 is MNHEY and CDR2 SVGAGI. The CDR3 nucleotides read TGTGCCAGCAGTCCCGCCCGGGGAGACAATGAGCAGTTCTTC. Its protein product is CASSPARGDNEQFF.

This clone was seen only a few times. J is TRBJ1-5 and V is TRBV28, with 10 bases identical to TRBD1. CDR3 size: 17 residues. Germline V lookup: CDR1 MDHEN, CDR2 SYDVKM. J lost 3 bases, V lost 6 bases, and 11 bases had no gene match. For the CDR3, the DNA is TGTGCCAGCAGGTCTGACAGGGGGCTTTCCCCCAATCAGCCCCAGCATTTT. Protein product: CASRSDRGLSPNQPQHF.

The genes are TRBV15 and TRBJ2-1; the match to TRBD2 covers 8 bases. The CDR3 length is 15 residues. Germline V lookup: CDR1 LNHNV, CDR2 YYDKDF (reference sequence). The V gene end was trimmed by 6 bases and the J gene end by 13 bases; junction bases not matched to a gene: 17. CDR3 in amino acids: CATRKAGVAGTRQFF. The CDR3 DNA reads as TGTGCCACCAGAAAAGCGGGAGTGGCTGGGACCCGTCAGTTCTTC. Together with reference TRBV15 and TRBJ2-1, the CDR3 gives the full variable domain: DAMVIQNPRYQVTQFGKPVTLSCSQTLNHNVMYWYQQKSSQAPKLLFHYYDKDFNNEADTPDNFQSRRPNTSFCFLDIRSPGLGDTAMYLCATRKAGVAGTRQFFGPGTRLTVL.

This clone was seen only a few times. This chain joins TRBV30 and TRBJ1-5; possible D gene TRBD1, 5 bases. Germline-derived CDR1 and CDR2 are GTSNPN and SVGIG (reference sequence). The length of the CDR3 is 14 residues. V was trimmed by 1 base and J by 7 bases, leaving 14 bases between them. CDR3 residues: CAWSDGGSVQPQHF. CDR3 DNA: TGTGCCTGGAGTGATGGGGGGAGTGTGCAGCCCCAGCATTTT.

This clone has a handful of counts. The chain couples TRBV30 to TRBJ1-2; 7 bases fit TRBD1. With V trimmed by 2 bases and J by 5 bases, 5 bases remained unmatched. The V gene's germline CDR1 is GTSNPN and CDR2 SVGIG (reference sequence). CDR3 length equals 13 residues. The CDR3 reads CAWSFGTEYGYTF. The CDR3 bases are TGTGCCTGGAGTTTCGGGACAGAGTATGGCTACACCTTC.

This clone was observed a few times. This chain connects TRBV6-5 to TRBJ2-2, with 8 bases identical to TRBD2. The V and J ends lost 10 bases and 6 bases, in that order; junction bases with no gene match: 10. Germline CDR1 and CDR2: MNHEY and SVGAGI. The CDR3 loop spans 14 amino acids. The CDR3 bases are TGTGCCACCCGTAGCGGGAACCTAGCCGGGGAGCTGTTTTTT. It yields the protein CATRSGNLAGELFF.

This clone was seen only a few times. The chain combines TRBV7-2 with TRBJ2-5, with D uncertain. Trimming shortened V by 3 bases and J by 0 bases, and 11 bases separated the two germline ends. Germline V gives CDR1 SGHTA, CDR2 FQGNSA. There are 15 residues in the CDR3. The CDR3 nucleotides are TGTGCCAGCAGCTTTGTGGTGCGTAACCAAGAGACCCAGTACTTC. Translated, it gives CASSFVVRNQETQYF.

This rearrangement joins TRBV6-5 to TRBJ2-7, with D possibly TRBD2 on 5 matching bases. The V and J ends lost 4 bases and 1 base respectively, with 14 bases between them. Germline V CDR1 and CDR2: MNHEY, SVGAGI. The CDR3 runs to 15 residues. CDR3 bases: TGTGCCAGCAGTTCCCCAATCGGGATTTCCTACGAGCAGTACTTC. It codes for CASSSPIGISYEQYF.

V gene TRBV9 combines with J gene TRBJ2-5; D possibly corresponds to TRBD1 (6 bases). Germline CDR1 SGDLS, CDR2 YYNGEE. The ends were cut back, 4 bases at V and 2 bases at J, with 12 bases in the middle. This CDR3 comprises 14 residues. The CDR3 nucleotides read TGTGCCAGCAGCCCGCAGGGGTCTCAAGAGACCCAGTACTTC. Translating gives CASSPQGSQETQYF.

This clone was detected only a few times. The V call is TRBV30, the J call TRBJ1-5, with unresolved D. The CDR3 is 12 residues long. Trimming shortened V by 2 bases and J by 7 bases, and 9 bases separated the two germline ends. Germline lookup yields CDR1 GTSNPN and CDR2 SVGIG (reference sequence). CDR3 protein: CAWSTTAQPQHF. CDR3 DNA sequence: TGTGCCTGGAGTACCACTGCGCAGCCCCAGCATTTT.

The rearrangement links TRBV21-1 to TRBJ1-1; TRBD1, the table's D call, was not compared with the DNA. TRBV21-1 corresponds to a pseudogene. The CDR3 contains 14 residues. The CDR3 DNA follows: TGTGCCAGCAGCAAGTGTCAGGGGAACACTGAAGCTTTCTTT. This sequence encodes CASSKCQGNTEAFF.

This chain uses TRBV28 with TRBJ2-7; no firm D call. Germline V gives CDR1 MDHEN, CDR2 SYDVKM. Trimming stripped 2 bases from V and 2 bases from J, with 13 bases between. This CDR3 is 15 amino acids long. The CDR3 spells CASSLRQAGTYEQYF. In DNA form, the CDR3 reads TGTGCCAGCAGTTTACGGCAGGCCGGTACCTACGAGCAGTACTTC.

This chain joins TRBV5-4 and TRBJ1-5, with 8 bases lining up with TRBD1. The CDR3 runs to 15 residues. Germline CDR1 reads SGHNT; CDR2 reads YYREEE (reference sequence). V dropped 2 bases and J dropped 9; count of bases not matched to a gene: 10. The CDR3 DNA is TGTGCCAGCAGCTTTGGGACAGGCAACTCGGGGCCCCAGCATTTT. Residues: CASSFGTGNSGPQHF.